The rows below give T cell receptor beta chains drawn from one sample of a study of cytomegalovirus exposure and HLA in healthy donors. The data were produced by immunoSEQ multiplex PCR, yet TCRdb's version contains in-frame clones alone and is incomplete. Found here are about 240,000 clones, about 80% of them singletons; the top ten hold about 7.3%. Sequencing was carried out using PBMCs. These receptors were taken from a woman aged 55-69 years in good health and CMV-seropositive. CDR3s include the opening cysteine and the closing phenylalanine or tryptophan.

v_gene	j_gene	CDR3aa
TRBV9	TRBJ2-7	CASSPGLAGGPREQYF
TRBV28	TRBJ2-1	CASARGGPWTYNEQFF
TRBV7-8	TRBJ1-5	CASSLPQGAEYQPQHF
TRBV9	TRBJ2-7	CASSVTGQGNYEQYF
TRBV12-5	TRBJ1-5	CASENSPGPQHF
TRBV5-6	TRBJ2-1	CASSLASGGEQFF
TRBV9	TRBJ2-2	CASSVEGRPTHTGELFF
TRBV2	TRBJ2-1	CASTRLAGGYNEQFF
TRBV5-1	TRBJ2-1	CASSLTGSYNEQFF
TRBV7-2	TRBJ1-2	CASSFNRGSYGYTF
TRBV7-9	TRBJ1-1	CASSQGQGVEAFF
TRBV5-1	.	CASSLSSSGRLVYEQYF
TRBV29-1	TRBJ2-7	CSVAGGGYEQYF
TRBV19	TRBJ2-6	CASSKSGANVLTF
TRBV4-1	TRBJ1-5	CASSQDKGQGGQPQHF
TRBV11-2	TRBJ1-1	CASSPRRGRSGEAFF
TRBV18	TRBJ1-1	CASHRGPNTEAFF
TRBV5-1	TRBJ2-7	CASSSHRAAYEQYF
TRBV29-1	TRBJ1-1	CSVPTGAGNTEAFF
TRBV5-1	TRBJ2-2	CASRSGTSNTGELFF
TRBV7-8	TRBJ2-7	CASSLGVGGGAYEQYF
TRBV19	TRBJ1-1	CASSSQSYTEAFF
TRBV2	TRBJ1-1	CASIKDSPTEAFF